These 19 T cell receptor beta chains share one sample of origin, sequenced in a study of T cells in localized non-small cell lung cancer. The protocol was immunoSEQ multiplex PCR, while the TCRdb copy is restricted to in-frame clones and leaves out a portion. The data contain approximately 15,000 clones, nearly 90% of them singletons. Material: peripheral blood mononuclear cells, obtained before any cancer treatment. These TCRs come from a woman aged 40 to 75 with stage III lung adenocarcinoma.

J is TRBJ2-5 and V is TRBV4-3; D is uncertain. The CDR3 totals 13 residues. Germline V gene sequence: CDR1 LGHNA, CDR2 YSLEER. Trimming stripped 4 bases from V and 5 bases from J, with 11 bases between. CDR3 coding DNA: TGCGCCAGCAGCCGTGGACGGATGGAGACCCAGTACTTC. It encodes CASSRGRMETQYF.

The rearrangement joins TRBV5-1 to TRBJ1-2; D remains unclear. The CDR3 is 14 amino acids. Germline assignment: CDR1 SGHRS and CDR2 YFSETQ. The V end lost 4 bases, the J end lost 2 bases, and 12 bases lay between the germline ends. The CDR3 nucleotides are TGCGCCAGCAGCCCCGCGGGGAGAAACTATGGCTACACCTTC. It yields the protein CASSPAGRNYGYTF.

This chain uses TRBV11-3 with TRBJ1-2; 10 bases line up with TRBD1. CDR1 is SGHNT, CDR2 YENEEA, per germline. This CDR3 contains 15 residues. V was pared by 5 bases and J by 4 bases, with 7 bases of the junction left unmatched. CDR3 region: CASSPGQGGVYGYTF. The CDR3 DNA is TGTGCCAGCAGCCCAGGACAGGGGGGCGTCTATGGCTACACCTTC.

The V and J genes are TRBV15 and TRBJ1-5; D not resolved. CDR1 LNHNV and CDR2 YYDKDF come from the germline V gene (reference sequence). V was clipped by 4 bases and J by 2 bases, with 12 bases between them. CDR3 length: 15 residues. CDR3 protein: CATSKGIEGNQPQHF. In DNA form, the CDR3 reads TGTGCCACCAGCAAAGGGATCGAGGGCAATCAGCCCCAGCATTTT.

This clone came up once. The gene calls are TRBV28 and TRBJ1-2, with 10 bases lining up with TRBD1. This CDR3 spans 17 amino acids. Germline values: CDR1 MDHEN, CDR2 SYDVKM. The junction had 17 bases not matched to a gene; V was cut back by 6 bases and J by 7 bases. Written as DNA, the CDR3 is TGTGCCAGCAGCCTAATTTTGACAGGGGGCGCAGGTTCTGGCTACACCTTC. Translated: CASSLILTGGAGSGYTF.

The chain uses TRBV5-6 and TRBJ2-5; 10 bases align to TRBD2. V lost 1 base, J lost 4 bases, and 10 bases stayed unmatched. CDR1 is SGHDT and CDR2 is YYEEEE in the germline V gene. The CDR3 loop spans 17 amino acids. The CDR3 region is CASSLTGLARSGETQYF. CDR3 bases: TGTGCCAGCAGCTTGACGGGACTAGCGCGAAGTGGAGAGACCCAGTACTTC.

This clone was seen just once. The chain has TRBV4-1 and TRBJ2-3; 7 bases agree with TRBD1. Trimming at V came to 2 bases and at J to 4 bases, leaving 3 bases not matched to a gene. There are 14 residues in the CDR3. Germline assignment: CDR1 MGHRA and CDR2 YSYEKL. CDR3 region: CASSQQGVADTQYF. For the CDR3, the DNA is TGCGCCAGCAGCCAACAGGGGGTAGCAGATACGCAGTATTTT.

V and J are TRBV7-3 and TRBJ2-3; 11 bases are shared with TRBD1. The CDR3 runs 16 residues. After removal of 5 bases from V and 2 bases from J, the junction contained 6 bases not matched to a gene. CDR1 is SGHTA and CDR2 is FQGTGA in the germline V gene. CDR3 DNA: TGTGCCAGCAGCCCCCGGACAGGGGGCCTCACAGATACGCAGTATTTT. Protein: CASSPRTGGLTDTQYF.

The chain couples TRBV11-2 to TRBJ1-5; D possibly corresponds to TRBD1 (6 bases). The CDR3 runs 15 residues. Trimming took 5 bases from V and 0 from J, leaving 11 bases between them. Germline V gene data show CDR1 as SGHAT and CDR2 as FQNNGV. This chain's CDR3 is CASSVGQFSNQPQHF. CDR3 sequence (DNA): TGTGCCAGCAGCGTTGGACAGTTTAGCAATCAGCCCCAGCATTTT.

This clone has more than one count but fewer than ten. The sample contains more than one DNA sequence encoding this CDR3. The chain's CDR3 is CASSLRGNTEAFF. The CDR3 region has the DNA TGTGCCAGCAGCTTGCGGGGGAACACTGAAGCTTTCTTT. The rearrangement uses TRBV5-4 and TRBJ1-1; no reliable D call. The V end lost 1 base, the J end lost 1 base, and 5 bases lay between the germline ends. Looked up from germline, CDR1 is SGHNT and CDR2 is YYREEE (reference sequence). The CDR3 covers 13 residues. Variable domain in full (rest from reference TRBV5-4 and TRBJ1-1): ETGVTQSPTHLIKTRGQQVTLRCSSQSGHNTVSWYQQALGQGPQFIFQYYREEENGRGNFPPRFSGLQFPNYSSELNVNALELDDSALYLCASSLRGNTEAFFGQGTRLTVV.

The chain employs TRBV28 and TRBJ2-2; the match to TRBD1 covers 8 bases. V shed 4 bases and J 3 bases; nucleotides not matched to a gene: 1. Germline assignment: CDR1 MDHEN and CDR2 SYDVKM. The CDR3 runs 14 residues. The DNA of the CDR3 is TGTGCCAGCAGTTCGACAGGGGACACCGGGGAGCTGTTTTTT. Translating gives CASSSTGDTGELFF.

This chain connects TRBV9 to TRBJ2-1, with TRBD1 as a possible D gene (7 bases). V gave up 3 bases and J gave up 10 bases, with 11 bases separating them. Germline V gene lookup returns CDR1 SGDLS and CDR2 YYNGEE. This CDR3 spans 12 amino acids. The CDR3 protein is CASSAGDSEQFF. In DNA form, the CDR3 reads TGTGCCAGCAGCGCGGGGGACAGCGAGCAGTTCTTC.

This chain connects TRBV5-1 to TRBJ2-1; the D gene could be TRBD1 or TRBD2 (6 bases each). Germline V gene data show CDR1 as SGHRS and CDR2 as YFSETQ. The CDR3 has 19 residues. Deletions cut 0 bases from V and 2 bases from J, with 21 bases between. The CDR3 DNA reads TGCGCCAGCAGCTTGGACCCCGGCGGAGGGGGAGGACCCTACAATGAGCAGTTCTTC. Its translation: CASSLDPGGGGGPYNEQFF.

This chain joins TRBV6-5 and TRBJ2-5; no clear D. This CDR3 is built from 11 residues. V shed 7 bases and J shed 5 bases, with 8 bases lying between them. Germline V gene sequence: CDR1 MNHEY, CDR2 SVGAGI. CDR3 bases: TGTGCCAGCAAAACTCGGGAGACCCAGTACTTC. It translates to CASKTRETQYF.

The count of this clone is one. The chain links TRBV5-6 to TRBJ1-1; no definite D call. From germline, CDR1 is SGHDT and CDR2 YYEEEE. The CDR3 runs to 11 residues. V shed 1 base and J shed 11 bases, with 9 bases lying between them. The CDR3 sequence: CASSLRTSAFF. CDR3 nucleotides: TGTGCCAGCAGCTTGAGGACCAGCGCTTTCTTT.

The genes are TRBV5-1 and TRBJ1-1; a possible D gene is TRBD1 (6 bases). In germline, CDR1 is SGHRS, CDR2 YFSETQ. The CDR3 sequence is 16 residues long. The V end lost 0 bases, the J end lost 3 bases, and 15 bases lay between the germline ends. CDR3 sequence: CASSLGWGRVDTEAFF. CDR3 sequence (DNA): TGCGCCAGCAGCTTGGGTTGGGGGCGCGTGGACACTGAAGCTTTCTTT.

The CDR3 region is CASSSGLEETQYF. The CDR3 DNA reads as TGTGCCAGCAGCTCGGGACTAGAAGAGACCCAGTACTTC. V is TRBV7-3 and J is TRBJ2-5, with TRBD2 matching over 8 bases. This CDR3 spans 13 amino acids. Germline V gene data show CDR1 as SGHTA and CDR2 as FQGTGA. After removal of 4 bases from V and 3 bases from J, the junction contained 1 base not matched to a gene.

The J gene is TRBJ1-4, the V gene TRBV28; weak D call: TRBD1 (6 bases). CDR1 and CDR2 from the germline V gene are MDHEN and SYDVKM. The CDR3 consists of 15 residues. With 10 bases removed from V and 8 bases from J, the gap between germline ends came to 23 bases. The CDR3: CATLGAGALREKLFF. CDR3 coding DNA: TGTGCCACCCTAGGGGCAGGGGCGCTTCGGGAAAAACTGTTTTTT.

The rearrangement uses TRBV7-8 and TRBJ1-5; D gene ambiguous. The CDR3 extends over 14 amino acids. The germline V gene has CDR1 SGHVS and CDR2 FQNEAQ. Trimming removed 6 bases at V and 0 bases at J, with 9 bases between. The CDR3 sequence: CASSRVDSNQPQHF. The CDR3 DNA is TGTGCCAGCAGTCGAGTTGATAGCAATCAGCCCCAGCATTTT. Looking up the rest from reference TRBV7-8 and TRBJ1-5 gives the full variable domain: GAGVSQSPRYKVAKRGQDVALRCDPISGHVSLFWYQQALGQGPEFLTYFQNEAQLDKSGLPSDRFFAERPEGSVSTLKIQRTQQEDSAVYLCASSRVDSNQPQHFGDGTRLSIL.